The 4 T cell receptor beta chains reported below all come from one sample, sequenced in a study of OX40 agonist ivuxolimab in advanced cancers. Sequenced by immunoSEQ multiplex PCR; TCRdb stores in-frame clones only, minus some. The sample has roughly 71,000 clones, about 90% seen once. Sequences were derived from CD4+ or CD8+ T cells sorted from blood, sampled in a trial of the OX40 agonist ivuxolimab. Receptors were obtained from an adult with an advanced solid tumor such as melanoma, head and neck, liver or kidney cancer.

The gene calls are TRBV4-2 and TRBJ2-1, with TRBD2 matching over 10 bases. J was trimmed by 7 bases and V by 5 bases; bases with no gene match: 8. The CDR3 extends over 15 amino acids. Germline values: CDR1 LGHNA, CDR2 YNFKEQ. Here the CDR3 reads CASSGASGSNNEQFF. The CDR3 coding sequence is TGTGCCAGCAGCGGAGCTAGCGGGAGTAATAATGAGCAGTTCTTC.

The CDR3 DNA sequence: TGTGCCAGCAGCTTAGAGGTACAGGGCAGCTACGAGCAGTACTTC. This sequence encodes CASSLEVQGSYEQYF. The chain is built from TRBV7-8 and TRBJ2-7; TRBD1 is a possible D gene (6 bases). Trimming cost V 1 base and J 3 bases, with 13 bases left between them. The CDR3 has 15 residues. CDR1 and CDR2 from the germline V gene are SGHVS and FQNEAQ.

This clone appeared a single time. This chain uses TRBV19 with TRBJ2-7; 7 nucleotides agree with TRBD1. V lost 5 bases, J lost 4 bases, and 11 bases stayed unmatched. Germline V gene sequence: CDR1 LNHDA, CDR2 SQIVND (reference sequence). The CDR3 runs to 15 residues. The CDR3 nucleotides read TGTGCCAGTAGTGCCAGACAGGGAAGGGCTTACGAGCAGTACTTC. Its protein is CASSARQGRAYEQYF.

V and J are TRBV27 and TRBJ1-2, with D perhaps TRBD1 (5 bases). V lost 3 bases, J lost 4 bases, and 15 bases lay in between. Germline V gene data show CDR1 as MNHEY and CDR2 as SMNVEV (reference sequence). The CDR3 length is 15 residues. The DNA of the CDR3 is TGTGCCAGCAGTTTCATAGCGGGGGTCGGCTATGGCTACACCTTC. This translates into CASSFIAGVGYGYTF.